What follows is one T cell receptor (beta chain) and its context. Its antigen is still unknown. The data stem from a study of PD-L1 blockade in urothelial cancer. Study overall: Patients commenced intravenous atezolizumab, 1,200 mg every 3 weeks, in about 2014. The analyses of blood took place 3 weeks (second dose) and 6 weeks after treatment start. Study-level results: Enhanced expansion of tumor-associated blood clones at 3 weeks characterized durable-benefit patients. Pretreatment TCR clonality in blood, when below the median, was predictive of better survival.

Profiled with immunoSEQ multiplex PCR; TCRdb holds only in-frame clones, not every one. The sample lists about 81,000 clones, 85% occurring once. The time point denotes: pretreatment peripheral blood. V lost 8 bases, J lost 8 bases, and 19 bases lay in between. CDR3 size: 14 residues. V usage is TRBV23-1 and J usage is TRBJ2-1, with D possibly matching TRBD1 (5 bases). TRBV23-1 is sorted into the ORF group, with uncertain function. This receptor was identified in a man in his forties with urothelial cancer. The sample in question was PBMCs, obtained around atezolizumab (anti-PD-L1) treatment. CDR3 loop: CASPGKGPGHEQFF. The CDR3 bases are TGCGCCAGCCCTGGTAAGGGGCCTGGACATGAGCAGTTCTTC.